This TCR beta chain was sequenced for a study of blood T cell repertoires in COVID-19. Turning to the study itself: T cells, B-cell-depleted T cells, or PBMCs provided the cDNA or gDNA that served as material.

The method was immunoSEQ multiplex PCR; TCRdb's version includes in-frame clones alone and lacks a portion of them. The sample records approximately 270,000 clones, 85% to 90% being singletons. The CDR3 spans 15 residues. Unmatched junction bases numbered 2, after V lost 0 bases and J lost 7 bases. Per germline, CDR1 SGHRS and CDR2 YFSETQ. Sample: PBMCs or T cells enriched from blood (not recorded which). The source is a man aged 35-49 years who had recovered from COVID-19. J is TRBJ2-2 and V is TRBV5-1, with TRBD2 identical over 11 bases. The CDR3 here is CASSLEGTSGGELFF. For the CDR3, the DNA is TGCGCCAGCAGCTTGGAAGGGACTAGCGGCGGGGAGCTGTTTTTT.